This T cell receptor beta chain was identified in a study of glioma-infiltrating T cells (TCRdb year 2016). Study-level background: Glioma tissue, non-neoplastic brain tissue and matched peripheral blood mononuclear cells were used as sources from which TCR alpha- and beta-chain repertoires were sequenced. The paired cohort was made up of three low-grade glioma patients, eight primary glioblastoma patients and three non-glioma patients who contributed non-neoplastic brain tissue. To measure how far tissue and blood T-cell populations diverged, each tissue-infiltrating repertoire was compared against the peripheral blood repertoire of the same patient. The paper's findings and limits, for the study overall: VJ-independent divergence between tissue and blood was below expectation in non-neoplastic patients but above expectation in all gliomas, especially low-grade gliomas. Very few CDR3 sequences were found to be shared between tissue and blood, and this scarcity was attributed to high CDR3 diversity and limited sampling. The group comparisons were based on small numbers of patients: three non-neoplastic, three low-grade glioma and about eight glioblastoma patients.

The iRepertoire nested amplicon-rescue multiplex PCR (arm-PCR) platform was used to amplify TCR alpha and beta CDR3 regions from RNA. For one-step reverse transcription and amplification, roughly 100-450 ng of tissue mRNA or PBMC total RNA was used as input. Following bead purification, Illumina adapters were added by a secondary multiplex PCR, and the libraries were gel-purified between 200 and 400 bp. The libraries contained internal 6-nucleotide barcodes that were used for demultiplexing. The libraries were sequenced on an Illumina MiSeq using 2x220 or 2x250 nucleotide paired-end reads. Per the original workflow: Paired reads were merged using FLASH 1.2.11 and aligned with BWA-MEM to the GRCh37 human genome, and TRA and TRB reads were then extracted. An IMGT-derived reference of cassette sequences and CDR3 motifs, with pseudogenes included, was used for V and J assignment. Three-frame translation of reads was performed, and productive CDR3s were defined as those with a C...FGXG motif and no stop codons. Unique combinations of V-J cassette pair and CDR3 amino acid sequence were defined as clonotypes. Filtering of reads was based on Hamming distance, with the threshold set by the sequence error rate of each sample in mapped regions. The raw public data were reprocessed by TCRdb itself: fastp quality trimming at Q25, MiXCR clonotype calling, in-frame beta chains only. Every entry covers one CDR3 protein and lists the most common genes and DNA from its rows. These V and J calls are TCRdb output, not the study's own analysis. Across this sample there are about 140,000 distinct CDR3 sequences, with about 39% seen only once. The top ten clones comprise over 15% of the sample.

The CDR3, cysteine through phenylalanine, is 15 amino acids long. Of the read, only the CDR3 DNA is kept; its 45 bases are in frame from base 1. Sequences MNHNY (CDR1) and SVGAGI (CDR2) are obtained from the germline V gene (reference sequence). The junction carries 12 bases between V and J, which are trimmed by 2 bases and 3 bases respectively. Only a few counts were recorded for this clonotype. Its antigen is currently not known. Base qualities are missing; no much larger clone stands one base away. This receptor was taken from a human donor with low-grade glioma or glioblastoma, undergoing nonglioma brain surgery, or in good health (not recorded which). The chain is assembled from TRBV6-6 and TRBJ2-3; the D region may be TRBD1 or TRBD2, each matching 5 bases equally. Input material: glioma tissue, nonneoplastic brain tissue, or PBMCs (not recorded which). The CDR3 region has the sequence CASSYGPWGTDTQYF. The nucleotides are TGTGCCAGCAGTTACGGTCCTTGGGGGACAGATACGCAGTATTTT.